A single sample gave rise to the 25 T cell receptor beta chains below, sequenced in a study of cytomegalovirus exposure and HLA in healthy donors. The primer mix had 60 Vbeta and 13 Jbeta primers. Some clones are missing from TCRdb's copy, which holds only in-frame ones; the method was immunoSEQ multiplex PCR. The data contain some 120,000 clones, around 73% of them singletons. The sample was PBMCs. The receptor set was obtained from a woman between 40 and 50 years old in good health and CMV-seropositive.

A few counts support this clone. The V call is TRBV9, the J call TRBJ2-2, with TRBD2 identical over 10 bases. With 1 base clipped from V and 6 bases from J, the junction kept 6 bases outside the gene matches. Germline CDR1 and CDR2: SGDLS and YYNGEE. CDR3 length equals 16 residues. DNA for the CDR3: TGTGCCAGCAGCGTATATAGCGGGGGGCCTTCCGGGGAGCTGTTTTTT. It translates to CASSVYSGGPSGELFF.

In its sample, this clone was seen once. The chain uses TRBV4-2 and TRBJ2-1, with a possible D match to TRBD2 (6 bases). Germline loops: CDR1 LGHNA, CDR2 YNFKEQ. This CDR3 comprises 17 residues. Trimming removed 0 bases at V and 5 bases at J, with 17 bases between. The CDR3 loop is CASSQDNGLPDDNEQFF. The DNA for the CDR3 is TGTGCCAGCAGCCAAGACAACGGACTACCGGACGACAATGAGCAGTTCTTC.

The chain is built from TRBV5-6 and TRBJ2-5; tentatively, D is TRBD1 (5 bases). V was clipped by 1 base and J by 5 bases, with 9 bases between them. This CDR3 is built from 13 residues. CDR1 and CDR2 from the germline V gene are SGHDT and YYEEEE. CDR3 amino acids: CASSLPRVETQYF. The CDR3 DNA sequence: TGTGCCAGCAGCTTGCCCAGGGTCGAGACCCAGTACTTC.

The CDR3 nucleotides are TGTGCTAGTGGGGCGCGGGGGGCCGCGGGGAATGAGCAGTTCTTC. Its protein product is CASGARGAAGNEQFF. The chain is built from TRBV12-5 and TRBJ2-1, with 8 bases matching TRBD2. The CDR3 has 15 residues. Germline assignment: CDR1 LGHNT and CDR2 FRNRAP. V trimming: 6 bases; J trimming: 7 bases; junction bases outside the gene matches: 11. The entire variable domain, with the rest obtained from reference TRBV12-5 and TRBJ2-1, is as follows: DARVTQTPRHKVTEMGQEVTMRCQPILGHNTVFWYRQTMMQGLELLAYFRNRAPLDDSGMPKDRFSAEMPDATLATLKIQPSEPRDSAVYFCASGARGAAGNEQFFGPGTRLTVL.

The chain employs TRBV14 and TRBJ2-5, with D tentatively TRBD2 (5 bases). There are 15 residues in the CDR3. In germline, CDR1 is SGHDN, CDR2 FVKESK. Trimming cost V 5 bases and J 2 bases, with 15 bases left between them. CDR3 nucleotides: TGTGCCAGCAGCTTTCTTCTTCGGGATCAAGAGACCCAGTACTTC. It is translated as CASSFLLRDQETQYF. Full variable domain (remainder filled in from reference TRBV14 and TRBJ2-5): EAGVTQFPSHSVIEKGQTVTLRCDPISGHDNLYWYRRVMGKEIKFLLHFVKESKQDESGMPNNRFLAERTGGTYSTLKVQPAELEDSGVYFCASSFLLRDQETQYFGPGTRLLVL.

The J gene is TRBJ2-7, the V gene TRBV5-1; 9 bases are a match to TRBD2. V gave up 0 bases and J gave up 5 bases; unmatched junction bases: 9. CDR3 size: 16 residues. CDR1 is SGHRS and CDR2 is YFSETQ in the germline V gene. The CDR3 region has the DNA TGCGCCAGCAGCTTGGAACTAGCGGGCCGGGGGGACGAGCAGTACTTC. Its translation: CASSLELAGRGDEQYF. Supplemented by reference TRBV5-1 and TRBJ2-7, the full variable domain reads KAGVTQTPRYLIKTRGQQVTLSCSPISGHRSVSWYQQTPGQGLQFLFEYFSETQRNKGNFPGRFSGRQFSNSRSEMNVSTLELGDSALYLCASSLELAGRGDEQYFGPGTRLTVT.

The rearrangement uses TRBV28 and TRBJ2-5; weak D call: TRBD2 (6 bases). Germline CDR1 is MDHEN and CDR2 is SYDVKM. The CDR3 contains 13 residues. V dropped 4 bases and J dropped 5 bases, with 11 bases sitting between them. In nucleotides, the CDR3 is TGTGCCAGCAGTTCTCTTGGGGGGGAGACCCAGTACTTC. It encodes CASSSLGGETQYF.

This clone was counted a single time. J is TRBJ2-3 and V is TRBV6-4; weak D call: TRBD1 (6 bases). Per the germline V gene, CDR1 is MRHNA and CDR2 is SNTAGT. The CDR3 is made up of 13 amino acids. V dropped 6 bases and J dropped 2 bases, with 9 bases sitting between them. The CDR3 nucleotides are TGTGCCAGCAGACAGGGATCCACAGATACGCAGTATTTT. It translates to CASRQGSTDTQYF.

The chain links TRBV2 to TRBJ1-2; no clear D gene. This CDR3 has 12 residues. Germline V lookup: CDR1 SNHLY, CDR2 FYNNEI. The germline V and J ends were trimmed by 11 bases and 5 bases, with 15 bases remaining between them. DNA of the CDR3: TGTGCCGGACGGGAGCCTCCGTATGGCTACACCTTC. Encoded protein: CAGREPPYGYTF.

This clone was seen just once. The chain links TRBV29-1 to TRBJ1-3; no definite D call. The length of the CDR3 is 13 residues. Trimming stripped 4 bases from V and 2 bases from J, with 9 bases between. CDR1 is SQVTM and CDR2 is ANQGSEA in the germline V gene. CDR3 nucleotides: TGCAGCGTTGTTCCGGGAACTGGAAACACCATATATTTT. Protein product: CSVVPGTGNTIYF.

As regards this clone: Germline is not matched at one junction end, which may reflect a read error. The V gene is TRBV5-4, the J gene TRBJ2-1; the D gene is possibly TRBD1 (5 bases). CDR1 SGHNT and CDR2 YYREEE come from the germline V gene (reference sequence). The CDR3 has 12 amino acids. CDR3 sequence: CASSLDNNEQFF. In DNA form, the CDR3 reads TGTGCCAGCAGTTTGGACAACAATGAGCAGTTCTTC.

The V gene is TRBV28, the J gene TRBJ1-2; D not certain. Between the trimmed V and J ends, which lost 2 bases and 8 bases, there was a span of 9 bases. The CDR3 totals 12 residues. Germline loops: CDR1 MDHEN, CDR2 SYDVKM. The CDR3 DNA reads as TGTGCCAGCAGTTTAGACACAGCCGGCTACACCTTC. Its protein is CASSLDTAGYTF.

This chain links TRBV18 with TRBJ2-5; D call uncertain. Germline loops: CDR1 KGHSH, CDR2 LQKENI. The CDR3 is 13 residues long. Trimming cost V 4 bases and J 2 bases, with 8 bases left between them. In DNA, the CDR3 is TGTGCCAGCTCACGGGCCTTTCAAGAGACCCAGTACTTC. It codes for CASSRAFQETQYF.

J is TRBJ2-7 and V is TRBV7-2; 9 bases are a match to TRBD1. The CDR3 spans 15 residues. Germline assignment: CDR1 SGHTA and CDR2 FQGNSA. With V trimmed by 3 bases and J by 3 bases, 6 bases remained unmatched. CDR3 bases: TGTGCCAGCAGCTTCCTGGACAGGGGAGGCTACGAGCAGTACTTC. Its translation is CASSFLDRGGYEQYF.

The CDR3 coding sequence is TGTGCCAGCAGTTACGGGGACAGGGGTCGCCAAGAGACCCAGTACTTC. Protein product: CASSYGDRGRQETQYF. J is TRBJ2-5 and V is TRBV6-5; 10 bases align to TRBD1. Germline CDR1 and CDR2: MNHEY and SVGAGI. The V and J ends lost 2 bases and 1 base, in that order; junction bases with no gene match: 4. The CDR3 has 16 amino acids.

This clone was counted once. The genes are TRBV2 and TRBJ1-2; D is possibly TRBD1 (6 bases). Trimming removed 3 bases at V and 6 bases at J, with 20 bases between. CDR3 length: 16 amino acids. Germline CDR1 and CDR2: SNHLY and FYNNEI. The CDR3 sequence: CASSEFRDTNRNGYTF. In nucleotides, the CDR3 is TGTGCCAGCAGTGAGTTTCGGGACACAAATCGGAATGGCTACACCTTC.

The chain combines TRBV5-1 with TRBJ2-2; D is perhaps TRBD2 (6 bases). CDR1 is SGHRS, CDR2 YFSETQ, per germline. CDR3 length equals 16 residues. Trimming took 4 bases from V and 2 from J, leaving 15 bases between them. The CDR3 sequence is CASSPSFGRNTGELFF. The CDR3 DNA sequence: TGCGCCAGCAGCCCCTCGTTCGGGAGAAACACCGGGGAGCTGTTTTTT.

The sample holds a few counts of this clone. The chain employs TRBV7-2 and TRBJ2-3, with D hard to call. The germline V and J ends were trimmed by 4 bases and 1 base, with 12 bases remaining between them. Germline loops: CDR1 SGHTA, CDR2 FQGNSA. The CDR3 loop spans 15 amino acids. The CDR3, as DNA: TGTGCCAGCAGCTCGCACCCACGGGGCACAGATACGCAGTATTTT. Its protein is CASSSHPRGTDTQYF.

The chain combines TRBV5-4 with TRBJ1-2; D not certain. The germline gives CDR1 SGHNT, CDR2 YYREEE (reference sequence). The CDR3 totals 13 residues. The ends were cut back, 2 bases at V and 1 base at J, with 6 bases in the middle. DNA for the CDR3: TGTGCCAGCAGCTTTGAGGGTAACTATGGCTACACCTTC. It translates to CASSFEGNYGYTF.

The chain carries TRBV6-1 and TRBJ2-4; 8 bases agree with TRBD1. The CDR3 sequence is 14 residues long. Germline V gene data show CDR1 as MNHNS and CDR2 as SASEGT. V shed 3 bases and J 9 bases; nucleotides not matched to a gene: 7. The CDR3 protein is CASSEGTGRGIQYF. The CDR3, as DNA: TGTGCCAGCAGTGAGGGGACAGGTCGGGGCATTCAGTACTTC.

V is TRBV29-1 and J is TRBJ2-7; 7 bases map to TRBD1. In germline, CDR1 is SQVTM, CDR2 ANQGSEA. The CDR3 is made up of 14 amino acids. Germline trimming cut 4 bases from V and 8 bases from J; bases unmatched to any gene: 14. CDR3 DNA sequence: TGCAGCGTTGGGAGTACAGGGGACGCCTTGAAGCAGTACTTC. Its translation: CSVGSTGDALKQYF.

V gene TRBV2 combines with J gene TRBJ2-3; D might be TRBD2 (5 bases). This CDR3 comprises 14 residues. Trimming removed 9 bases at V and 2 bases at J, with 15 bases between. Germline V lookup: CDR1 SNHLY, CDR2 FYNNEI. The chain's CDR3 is CASHTRGFTDTQYF. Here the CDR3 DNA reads TGTGCCAGTCATACTAGAGGATTCACAGATACGCAGTATTTT.

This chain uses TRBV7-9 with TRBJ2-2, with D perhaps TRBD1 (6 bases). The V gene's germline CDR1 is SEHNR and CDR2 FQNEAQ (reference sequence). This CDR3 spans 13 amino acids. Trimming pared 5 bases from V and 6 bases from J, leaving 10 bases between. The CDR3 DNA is TGTGCCAGCAGCATAAGACAGGCCGGGGAGCTGTTTTTT. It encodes CASSIRQAGELFF.

Here the CDR3 reads CASSEAGQGSYNSPLHF. The CDR3, as DNA: TGTGCCAGCAGTGAAGCGGGACAGGGCTCCTATAATTCACCCCTCCACTTT. The rearrangement joins TRBV6-1 to TRBJ1-6; 9 positions match TRBD1. Germline V gives CDR1 MNHNS, CDR2 SASEGT. V shed 0 bases and J 0 bases; nucleotides not matched to a gene: 0. This CDR3 has 17 amino acids.

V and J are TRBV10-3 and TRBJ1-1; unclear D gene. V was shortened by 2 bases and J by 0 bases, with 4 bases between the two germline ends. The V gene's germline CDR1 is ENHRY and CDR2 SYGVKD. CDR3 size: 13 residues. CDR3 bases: TGTGCCATCAGTGAGGCGCTGAACACTGAAGCTTTCTTT. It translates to CAISEALNTEAFF.